The clone carrying this T cell receptor beta chain appeared once. This record belongs to a study of OX40 agonist ivuxolimab in advanced cancers. Study overall: Partial responses were achieved by three patients, of whom one had hepatocellular carcinoma and two had cutaneous melanoma.

Anyone with autoimmune disease history or systemic immunosuppression was excluded. Clones were read by immunoSEQ multiplex PCR, and TCRdb kept only the in-frame ones, dropping some. Of tens of thousands of clones detected, approximately 86% appear once; the ten largest clones hold 0.95% to 1.4%. This specimen was CD4+ or CD8+ T cells sorted from blood, taken in a trial of the OX40 agonist ivuxolimab. The origin of this receptor is an adult with an advanced solid tumor such as melanoma, head and neck, liver or kidney cancer.

CDR3 loop: CASSLNPGGRYGYTF. CDR3 in DNA: TGTGCCAGCAGCTTAAACCCCGGAGGGCGGTATGGCTACACCTTC. The chain links TRBV7-3 to TRBJ1-2; D gene unclear. This CDR3 contains 15 residues. Deletions cut 1 base from V and 5 bases from J, with 14 bases between. Germline CDR1 SGHTA, CDR2 FQGTGA.